This T cell receptor (beta chain) was found in a study of blood T cell repertoires in COVID-19. As for the study in general: Samples representing acute and convalescent COVID-19 were sourced from the United States, Italy and Spain.

Method: immunoSEQ multiplex PCR; TCRdb's copy keeps in-frame clones and lacks some. The table records about 310,000 clones, roughly 87% of them present only once. V shed 0 bases and J 0 bases; nucleotides not matched to a gene: 4. The CDR3 runs 17 residues. CDR1 and CDR2 (germline): ENHRY, SYGVKD. This chain connects TRBV10-3 to TRBJ2-2, with TRBD2 matching over 7 bases. The receptor was derived from a man between 50 and 59 years old with active or convalescent COVID-19. The specimen was peripheral blood. The DNA for the CDR3 is TGTGCCATCAGTGAGTCGTCGAGCGGGGCGAACACCGGGGAGCTGTTTTTT. Residues: CAISESSSGANTGELFF.